The T cell receptor (beta chain) under discussion was sequenced for a study of T cell changes during pregnancy in multiple sclerosis. This clone is a singleton in its sample. CDR1 is SQVTM and CDR2 is ANQGSEA in the germline V gene. Trimming left V 4 bases short and J 8 bases short, with 23 bases between. The CDR3 consists of 15 residues. Libraries were prepared by immunoSEQ multiplex PCR; TCRdb keeps only in-frame clonotypes and omits some of them. The sample lists about 100,000 clones, around 93% occurring once. The TCR originated in a female donor with multiple sclerosis, enrolled in a pregnancy study. This specimen consisted of peripheral blood, obtained after pregnancy. This rearrangement joins TRBV29-1 to TRBJ1-1; a possible D gene is TRBD1 (5 bases). The CDR3 region is CSVGTWDLGGPEAFF. DNA for the CDR3: TGCAGCGTTGGCACATGGGATCTGGGGGGACCCGAAGCTTTCTTT.